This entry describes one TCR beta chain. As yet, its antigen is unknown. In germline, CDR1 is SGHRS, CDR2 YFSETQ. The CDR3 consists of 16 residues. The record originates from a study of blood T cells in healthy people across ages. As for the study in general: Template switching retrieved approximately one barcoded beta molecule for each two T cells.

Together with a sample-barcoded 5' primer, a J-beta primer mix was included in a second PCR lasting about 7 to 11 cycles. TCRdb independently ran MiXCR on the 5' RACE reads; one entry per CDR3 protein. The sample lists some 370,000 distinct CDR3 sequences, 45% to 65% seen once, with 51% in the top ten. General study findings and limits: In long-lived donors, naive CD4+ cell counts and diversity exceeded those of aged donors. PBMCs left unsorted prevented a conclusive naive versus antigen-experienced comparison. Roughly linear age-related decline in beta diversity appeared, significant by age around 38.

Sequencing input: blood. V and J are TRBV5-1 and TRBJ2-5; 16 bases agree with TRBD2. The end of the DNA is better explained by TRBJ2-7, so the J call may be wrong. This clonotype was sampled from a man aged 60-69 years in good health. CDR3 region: CASSPGLAGGPIEQYF. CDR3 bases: TGCGCCAGCAGCCCGGGACTAGCGGGGGGGCCGATCGAGCAGTACTTC.